The 28 T cell receptor beta chains reported below all come from one sample, sequenced in a study of cytomegalovirus exposure and HLA in healthy donors. In the PCR, 60 Vbeta and 13 Jbeta primers were used. Produced via immunoSEQ multiplex PCR; TCRdb's table is partial and in-frame only. The data show around 150,000 clones, approximately 80% seen once. Sequencing used PBMCs. Receptors were obtained from a male donor in good health and CMV-seronegative.

V usage is TRBV29-1 and J usage is TRBJ2-1, with TRBD2 matching 9 bases. The length of the CDR3 is 16 residues. CDR1 SQVTM and CDR2 ANQGSEA come from the germline V gene. V trimming: 7 bases; J trimming: 0 bases; junction bases outside the gene matches: 10. CDR3 residues: CSGTSENGVSYNEQFF. For the CDR3, the DNA is TGCAGCGGGACTAGCGAGAATGGGGTCTCCTACAATGAGCAGTTCTTC.

The chain has TRBV6-6 and TRBJ1-1; 9 bases align to TRBD1. V lost 2 bases to trimming and J lost 6 bases; unmatched junction nucleotides: 4. Germline V CDR1 and CDR2: MNHNY, SVGAGI (reference sequence). The CDR3 is made up of 14 amino acids. The CDR3 DNA is TGTGCCAGCAGTTACGGGGGACAGGGAGCTGAAGCTTTCTTT. It specifies CASSYGGQGAEAFF.

This chain links TRBV7-2 with TRBJ2-2; no reliable D call. CDR1 and CDR2 from the germline V gene are SGHTA and FQGNSA. V was pared by 1 base and J by 6 bases, with 15 bases between. This CDR3 contains 16 residues. The CDR3 region is CASSLVGSGWAGELFF. The DNA of the CDR3 is TGTGCCAGCAGCTTAGTCGGTTCAGGATGGGCCGGGGAGCTGTTTTTT.

This clone appeared once. The chain carries TRBV28 and TRBJ1-2; 7 positions agree with TRBD1. The CDR3 has 14 residues. V gave up 4 bases and J gave up 5 bases; unmatched junction bases: 7. Per germline, CDR1 MDHEN and CDR2 SYDVKM. This CDR3 reads CASSSLTGDYGYTF. The CDR3 nucleotides are TGTGCCAGCAGTTCACTAACAGGGGATTATGGCTACACCTTC.

The chain is built from TRBV20-1 and TRBJ2-4; weak D call: TRBD2 (6 bases). This CDR3 contains 11 residues. CDR1 is DFQATT, CDR2 SNEGSKA, per germline (reference sequence). With 6 bases removed from V and 9 bases from J, the gap between germline ends came to 12 bases. As DNA, the CDR3 is TGCAGTGCGGACCCGGGGGTCATTCAGTACTTC. Its translation is CSADPGVIQYF.

This chain uses TRBV9 with TRBJ1-2, with D tentatively TRBD1 (5 bases). V lost 4 bases to trimming and J lost 2 bases, with 24 bases between them. CDR1 and CDR2 from the germline V gene are SGDLS and YYNGEE. The CDR3 runs 18 residues. The CDR3 nucleotides are TGTGCCAGCAGCCCGCGAACAGGTCCGCAATCCTCCAACTATGGCTACACCTTC. This codes for CASSPRTGPQSSNYGYTF.

The V and J genes are TRBV6-1 and TRBJ2-7, with 9 bases identical to TRBD2. The V gene end was trimmed by 10 bases and the J gene end by 3 bases; junction bases not matched to a gene: 13. The germline V gene encodes CDR1 MNHNS and CDR2 SASEGT. The CDR3 has 15 residues. The CDR3 bases are TGTGCCACCTCCAGCGGGCTAGCGGGGAACTACGAGCAGTACTTC. The encoded protein is CATSSGLAGNYEQYF.

This clone was counted once. CDR3 sequence reads: CASSATQGWDIQETQYF. The CDR3 DNA follows: TGTGCCAGCAGTGCGACACAGGGTTGGGATATCCAAGAGACCCAGTACTTC. The chain joins TRBV28 to TRBJ2-5, with D perhaps matching TRBD1 (6 bases). The V gene's germline CDR1 is MDHEN and CDR2 SYDVKM. Trimming pared 5 bases from V and 1 base from J, leaving 20 bases between. CDR3 size: 17 residues.

This sequence joins TRBV2 and TRBJ2-2; 7 nucleotides align to TRBD1. CDR1 SNHLY and CDR2 FYNNEI come from the germline V gene. CDR3 length: 15 amino acids. V was clipped by 2 bases and J by 6 bases; unmatched bases: 6. The CDR3 region is CASSEMIQGPGELFF. In DNA, the CDR3 is TGTGCCAGCAGTGAAATGATACAGGGGCCCGGGGAGCTGTTTTTT.

The chain couples TRBV5-1 to TRBJ1-4; D is possibly TRBD1 (6 bases). V dropped 1 base and J dropped 6 bases, with 13 bases sitting between them. The germline V gene has CDR1 SGHRS and CDR2 YFSETQ. The CDR3 covers 15 residues. The DNA for the CDR3 is TGCGCCAGCAGCTTGCAGCACAGGGCTGATGAAAAACTGTTTTTT. Residues: CASSLQHRADEKLFF.

This clone was counted a single time. V usage is TRBV28 and J usage is TRBJ2-2; TRBD2 matches 7 bases. J gave up 5 bases and V 6 bases, and 0 bases lay outside the gene matches. This CDR3 is built from 12 residues. Per germline, CDR1 MDHEN and CDR2 SYDVKM. The CDR3 DNA reads TGTGCCAGCAGACTAGCGACCGGGGAGCTGTTTTTT. The encoded protein is CASRLATGELFF. Full variable domain (remainder filled in from reference TRBV28 and TRBJ2-2): DVKVTQSSRYLVKRTGEKVFLECVQDMDHENMFWYRQDPGLGLRLIYFSYDVKMKEKGDIPEGYSVSREKKERFSLILESASTNQTSMYLCASRLATGELFFGEGSRLTVL.

The gene calls are TRBV5-5 and TRBJ2-7; 9 bases are a match to TRBD1. With 2 bases clipped from V and 9 bases from J, the junction kept 3 bases outside the gene matches. This CDR3 has 12 residues. CDR1 is SGHKS and CDR2 is YYEKEE in the germline V gene (reference sequence). CDR3 DNA: TGTGCCAGCAGCTTACAGGGGGCGGGGCAGTACTTC. Translating it yields CASSLQGAGQYF.

Concerning this clone itself: The junction and the germline gene differ at one end; a read error may be behind it. V gene TRBV15 combines with J gene TRBJ1-1; TRBD1 might be the D (5 bases). The germline V gene has CDR1 LNHNV and CDR2 YYDKDF (reference sequence). This CDR3 spans 13 amino acids. The DNA of the CDR3 is TGTGCCATCAGCAGAGATTCAGGGCGAGAAGCTTTCTTT. Its protein is CAISRDSGREAFF. Using reference TRBV15 and TRBJ1-1 for the parts outside the CDR3, the full variable domain is DAMVIQNPRYQVTQFGKPVTLSCSQTLNHNVMYWYQQKSSQAPKLLFHYYDKDFNNEADTPDNFQSRRPNTSFCFLDIRSPGLGDTAMYLCAISRDSGREAFFGQGTRLTVV.

The V and J genes are TRBV19 and TRBJ2-3; D possibly corresponds to TRBD2 (6 bases). The V and J ends lost 9 bases and 2 bases respectively, with 12 bases between them. CDR3 length: 13 amino acids. Germline CDR1 reads LNHDA; CDR2 reads SQIVND (reference sequence). The CDR3 DNA is TGTGCCAGCGCGGGACGAATCACAGATACGCAGTATTTT. This encodes CASAGRITDTQYF.

This chain joins TRBV28 and TRBJ2-5, with TRBD1 identical over 7 bases. CDR1 and CDR2 from the germline V gene are MDHEN and SYDVKM. The CDR3 has 11 residues. J gave up 5 bases and V 8 bases, and 2 bases lay outside the gene matches. The CDR3 is CASGTEETQYF. The CDR3 region has the DNA TGTGCCAGCGGGACAGAGGAGACCCAGTACTTC. The entire variable domain, with the rest obtained from reference TRBV28 and TRBJ2-5, is as follows: DVKVTQSSRYLVKRTGEKVFLECVQDMDHENMFWYRQDPGLGLRLIYFSYDVKMKEKGDIPEGYSVSREKKERFSLILESASTNQTSMYLCASGTEETQYFGPGTRLLVL.

This clone was picked up one time. The V call is TRBV2, the J call TRBJ1-5; weak D call: TRBD1 (6 bases). Trimming left V 6 bases short and J 3 bases short, with 18 bases between. This CDR3 comprises 16 residues. Germline V gene data show CDR1 as SNHLY and CDR2 as FYNNEI. CDR3 loop: CASRTDQQGPNQPQHF. The DNA of the CDR3 is TGTGCCAGCAGGACAGACCAACAGGGTCCCAATCAGCCCCAGCATTTT.

The chain carries TRBV19 and TRBJ1-1; 8 nucleotides line up with TRBD1. Germline loops: CDR1 LNHDA, CDR2 SQIVND (reference sequence). J lost 5 bases, V lost 5 bases, and 10 bases had no gene match. The CDR3 is made up of 15 amino acids. CDR3 in amino acids: CASSPDRAPLTEAFF. In DNA, the CDR3 is TGTGCCAGTAGTCCGGACAGGGCGCCCTTAACTGAAGCTTTCTTT.

This rearrangement joins TRBV5-6 to TRBJ2-6; tentatively, D is TRBD1 (5 bases). Trimming removed 2 bases at V and 2 bases at J, with 8 bases between. Germline V lookup: CDR1 SGHDT, CDR2 YYEEEE. The CDR3 runs to 15 residues. For the CDR3, the DNA is TGTGCCAGCAGCTTTGCAGGGACTGGGGCCAACGTCCTGACTTTC. Translation gives CASSFAGTGANVLTF.

This clone is classed as medium-sized. The gene calls are TRBV7-2 and TRBJ1-1; D might be TRBD1 (5 bases). The CDR3 is made up of 13 amino acids. In germline, CDR1 is SGHTA, CDR2 FQGNSA. Trimming removed 4 bases at V and 7 bases at J, with 13 bases between. For the CDR3, the DNA is TGTGCCAGCAGCTCGACAGAGTCCCATGAAGCTTTCTTT. Translated, it gives CASSSTESHEAFF. The complete variable domain, with remaining parts taken from reference TRBV7-2 and TRBJ1-1, reads GAGVSQSPSNKVTEKGKDVELRCDPISGHTALYWYRQSLGQGLEFLIYFQGNSAPDKSGLPSDRFSAERTGGSVSTLTIQRTQQEDSAVYLCASSSTESHEAFFGQGTRLTVV.

The chain is built from TRBV5-4 and TRBJ2-1; D perhaps matches TRBD1 (6 bases). The V end lost 2 bases, the J end lost 6 bases, and 12 bases lay between the germline ends. The CDR3 consists of 14 residues. Germline V gene data show CDR1 as SGHNT and CDR2 as YYREEE (reference sequence). CDR3 sequence reads: CASSFTRDTNEQFF. DNA of the CDR3: TGTGCCAGCAGCTTTACCCGGGACACCAATGAGCAGTTCTTC.

V usage is TRBV30 and J usage is TRBJ2-1; D is uncertain. CDR1 and CDR2 (germline): GTSNPN, SVGIG (reference sequence). Trimming removed 0 bases from V and 6 bases from J, with 12 bases in between. The CDR3 has 14 residues. The CDR3: CAWSVSSRGNEQFF. DNA of the CDR3: TGTGCCTGGAGTGTAAGTTCCAGAGGCAATGAGCAGTTCTTC.

This clone showed up just a few times. The chain couples TRBV28 to TRBJ2-7; 9 bases map to TRBD1. The CDR3 length is 16 residues. The germline gives CDR1 MDHEN, CDR2 SYDVKM. J lost 0 bases, V lost 5 bases, and 8 bases had no gene match. CDR3 sequence reads: CASSETGTGNSYEQYF. The CDR3 bases are TGTGCCAGCAGTGAGACCGGGACAGGGAACTCCTACGAGCAGTACTTC.

The rearrangement uses TRBV21-1 and TRBJ2-3; the listed D gene, TRBD1, was not tested against the DNA. TRBV21-1 is deemed a pseudogene. The length of the CDR3 is 20 residues. The CDR3 DNA follows: TGTGCCAGCAGCAAAGCGTTAGGGGTAGGGCCTACAACTAGCACAGATACGCAGTATTTT. Translating gives CASSKALGVGPTTSTDTQYF.

V and J are TRBV7-2 and TRBJ2-7; 12 bases align to TRBD2. The trim removed 2 bases at V and 0 bases at J, leaving 8 bases unmatched. Germline V gene sequence: CDR1 SGHTA, CDR2 FQGNSA. The CDR3 runs 18 residues. CDR3 nucleotide sequence: TGTGCCAGCAGCTTAACTAGCGGGGGGCCAACGAGCTCCTACGAGCAGTACTTC. This translates into CASSLTSGGPTSSYEQYF.

This clone was seen only a few times. The chain is built from TRBV5-4 and TRBJ1-1; no firm D call. The CDR3 sequence is 13 residues long. The V end lost 0 bases, the J end lost 5 bases, and 8 bases lay between the germline ends. From germline, CDR1 is SGHNT and CDR2 YYREEE (reference sequence). The CDR3 here is CASSLVSDTEAFF. CDR3 bases: TGTGCCAGCAGCTTGGTCTCAGATACTGAAGCTTTCTTT.

V is TRBV4-1 and J is TRBJ2-7; 13 bases are a match to TRBD2. Trimming took 3 bases from V and 7 from J; bases not matched to a gene: 15. The CDR3 is 18 amino acids. Germline values: CDR1 MGHRA, CDR2 YSYEKL. CDR3 bases: TGCGCCAGCAGCCACGGACTAGCGGGAGAAAGAGACCGTAGGGAGCAGTACTTC. This encodes CASSHGLAGERDRREQYF.

The chain has TRBV11-2 and TRBJ2-2; D uncertain. The CDR3 runs 14 residues. V lost 8 bases, J lost 1 base, and 11 bases lay in between. Germline CDR1 SGHAT, CDR2 FQNNGV. CDR3 residues: CASQAQVNTGELFF. The CDR3 nucleotides are TGTGCCAGCCAGGCCCAGGTGAACACCGGGGAGCTGTTTTTT.

The chain recombines TRBV30 with TRBJ2-3, with 9 bases fitting TRBD2. Germline trimming cut 3 bases from V and 0 bases from J; bases unmatched to any gene: 22. The CDR3 is 21 amino acids. The germline gives CDR1 GTSNPN, CDR2 SVGIG (reference sequence). CDR3 protein: CAWRGGVVAGGTLLSTDTQYF. The CDR3 region has the DNA TGTGCCTGGAGGGGGGGGGTAGTTGCGGGAGGGACTTTACTTAGCACAGATACGCAGTATTTT.